One sample yielded the 29 T cell receptor beta chains listed below, sequenced in a study of cytomegalovirus exposure and HLA in healthy donors (dated by TCRdb to 2016 to 2017). Library method: the immunoSEQ multiplex PCR assay. TCRdb retrieved this table from immuneACCESS and kept in-frame rearrangements only. Not all clones are present; in checked studies, unresolved V genes account for under half, and no reason is known for the remainder. The sample table shows tens of thousands of clones, and roughly 96% are seen once. The ten most abundant clones make up under 2.5% of the sample. The sequencing input was PBMCs. These receptors all come from a man between 18 and 29 years old in good health and CMV-seronegative.

This CDR3 reads CASSDRGNEQFF. As DNA, the CDR3 is TGTGCCAGCAGTGACAGGGGCAATGAGCAGTTCTTC. The chain recombines TRBV6-5 with TRBJ2-1, with 8 bases lining up with TRBD1. V was clipped by 5 bases and J by 6 bases; unmatched bases: 0. The CDR3 consists of 12 residues. Germline CDR1 is MNHEY and CDR2 is SVGAGI.

This chain connects TRBV28 to TRBJ1-2, with 8 bases identical to TRBD1. Losses at the gene ends were 6 bases for V and 5 bases for J; bases not matched to a gene: 8. CDR3 length: 14 amino acids. Germline CDR1 MDHEN, CDR2 SYDVKM. CDR3 in amino acids: CASRSQQGGYGYTF. Here the CDR3 DNA reads TGTGCCAGCAGATCTCAACAGGGGGGATATGGCTACACCTTC.

V is TRBV10-3 and J is TRBJ2-7; 8 bases are a match to TRBD2. The CDR3 consists of 14 residues. Germline trimming cut 2 bases from V and 5 bases from J; bases unmatched to any gene: 5. Germline values: CDR1 ENHRY, CDR2 SYGVKD. CDR3 DNA sequence: TGTGCCATCAGTGAGCCGGGAGGGCGAGACGAGCAGTACTTC. Translating gives CAISEPGGRDEQYF.

V usage is TRBV14 and J usage is TRBJ1-2; maybe TRBD1 (6 bases). The CDR3 consists of 14 residues. Germline CDR1 is SGHDN and CDR2 is FVKESK. V lost 3 bases, J lost 8 bases, and 16 bases lay in between. The CDR3 protein is CASSHPGGPMGYTF. DNA for the CDR3: TGTGCCAGCAGCCACCCCGGGGGGCCTATGGGCTACACCTTC.

The chain employs TRBV2 and TRBJ1-1, with D perhaps matching TRBD1 (5 bases). The CDR3 has 14 amino acids. Germline V gene lookup returns CDR1 SNHLY and CDR2 FYNNEI. Trimming stripped 6 bases from V and 1 base from J, with 12 bases between. CDR3 residues: CASRWRGGNTEAFF. As DNA, the CDR3 is TGTGCCAGCAGATGGCGGGGGGGGAACACTGAAGCTTTCTTT.

The chain is built from TRBV28 and TRBJ2-7; 8 bases are shared with TRBD1. Per the germline V gene, CDR1 is MDHEN and CDR2 is SYDVKM. Trimming removed 6 bases from V and 6 bases from J; junction bases left unmatched: 4. The CDR3 consists of 12 residues. CDR3 bases: TGTGCCAGCAGCCCAGGGGGCTCCGAGCAGTACTTC. It yields the protein CASSPGGSEQYF. The whole variable domain, remainder taken from reference TRBV28 and TRBJ2-7, is DVKVTQSSRYLVKRTGEKVFLECVQDMDHENMFWYRQDPGLGLRLIYFSYDVKMKEKGDIPEGYSVSREKKERFSLILESASTNQTSMYLCASSPGGSEQYFGPGTRLTVT.

The chain recombines TRBV5-4 with TRBJ2-6; D may be TRBD2 (6 bases). The germline V gene encodes CDR1 SGHNT and CDR2 YYREEE (reference sequence). The V gene lost 4 bases and the J gene lost 0 bases, with 14 bases spanning the gap. This CDR3 spans 17 amino acids. DNA for the CDR3: TGTGCCAGCAGCCCGGGGGTACCCTCCTCTGGGGCCAACGTCCTGACTTTC. Translating gives CASSPGVPSSGANVLTF.

This chain's CDR3 is CASSFQRGQGEETQYF. As DNA, the CDR3 is TGTGCCAGCAGCTTCCAAAGGGGACAGGGTGAAGAGACCCAGTACTTC. The V call is TRBV11-3, the J call TRBJ2-5, with 9 bases matching TRBD1. The CDR3 sequence is 16 residues long. Germline V gives CDR1 SGHNT, CDR2 YENEEA. V dropped 3 bases and J dropped 3; count of bases not matched to a gene: 8.

This chain links TRBV9 with TRBJ1-1; 7 bases align to TRBD1. Per germline, CDR1 SGDLS and CDR2 YYNGEE. The CDR3 covers 14 residues. J lost 4 bases, V lost 3 bases, and 6 bases had no gene match. The CDR3 here is CASSGDRDPTEAFF. CDR3 bases: TGTGCCAGCAGCGGCGACAGGGATCCCACTGAAGCTTTCTTT.

V and J are TRBV7-2 and TRBJ2-3; D might be TRBD1 (6 bases). This CDR3 has 15 amino acids. Germline CDR1 SGHTA, CDR2 FQGNSA. V was trimmed by 4 bases and J by 0 bases, leaving 11 bases between them. CDR3 sequence (DNA): TGTGCCAGCAGCTCAGGGGCTTTTAGCACAGATACGCAGTATTTT. Translation: CASSSGAFSTDTQYF.

The V call is TRBV28, the J call TRBJ1-3, with 12 bases lining up with TRBD1. V shed 8 bases, J shed 4 bases, and the junction held 12 bases outside the gene matches. CDR3 size: 17 residues. Germline V gene sequence: CDR1 MDHEN, CDR2 SYDVKM. CDR3 region: CASYPTGTGGAGNTIYF. In nucleotides, the CDR3 is TGTGCCAGCTACCCAACCGGGACAGGGGGCGCCGGAAACACCATATATTTT.

The rearrangement uses TRBV5-4 and TRBJ2-4, with 8 bases identical to TRBD1. Germline assignment: CDR1 SGHNT and CDR2 YYREEE (reference sequence). V was clipped by 9 bases and J by 6 bases; unmatched bases: 11. The CDR3 consists of 14 residues. The CDR3 loop reads CAISDQGARNIQYF. The CDR3 bases are TGTGCCATCTCAGACCAGGGGGCTCGAAACATTCAGTACTTC.

The V gene is TRBV5-1, the J gene TRBJ2-7; weak D call: TRBD1 (8 bases). Germline V CDR1 and CDR2: SGHRS, YFSETQ. The germline V and J ends were trimmed by 0 bases and 6 bases, with 10 bases remaining between them. The CDR3 length is 13 residues. CDR3 nucleotides: TGCGCCAGCAGCTTGGACAGGGGGGGCGAGCAGTACTTC. This translates into CASSLDRGGEQYF.

The rearrangement joins TRBV7-3 to TRBJ2-1; TRBD1 matches at 12 bases. With V trimmed by 4 bases and J by 7 bases, 5 bases remained unmatched. CDR1 and CDR2 (germline): SGHTA, FQGTGA. This CDR3 is built from 15 residues. CDR3 region: CASSSGTGGWNEQFF. In DNA, the CDR3 is TGTGCCAGCAGCTCCGGGACAGGGGGCTGGAATGAGCAGTTCTTC.

This chain uses TRBV7-6 with TRBJ2-1, with a tentative D call TRBD1 (5 bases). Trimming took 1 base from V and 3 from J, leaving 10 bases between them. This CDR3 is built from 15 residues. Germline values: CDR1 SGHVS, CDR2 FNYEAQ. DNA of the CDR3: TGTGCCAGCAGCTTAGAGTCAGGGTTCTACAATGAGCAGTTCTTC. Protein: CASSLESGFYNEQFF.

V and J are TRBV7-8 and TRBJ2-7, with 8 nucleotides matching TRBD1. Losses at the gene ends were 4 bases for V and 3 bases for J; bases not matched to a gene: 8. The CDR3 extends over 15 amino acids. From germline, CDR1 is SGHVS and CDR2 FQNEAQ. The chain's CDR3 is CASSSDRDGSYEQYF. CDR3 in DNA: TGTGCCAGCAGCTCGGACAGGGATGGGAGCTACGAGCAGTACTTC.

V is TRBV27 and J is TRBJ1-1; TRBD1 might be the D (6 bases). Trimming took 6 bases from V and 8 from J, leaving 16 bases between them. The germline CDR1 and CDR2 sequences are MNHEY and SMNVEV (reference sequence). The CDR3 runs to 13 residues. Here the CDR3 reads CASSLIQGQEAFF. In DNA, the CDR3 is TGTGCCAGCAGCCTTATACAGGGACAAGAAGCTTTCTTT.

The DNA for the CDR3 is TGTGCCAGCAGCCAACCTAGCGGGAGACCGGACGAGCAGTACTTC. It specifies CASSQPSGRPDEQYF. V and J are TRBV4-2 and TRBJ2-7; 10 nucleotides line up with TRBD2. V was clipped by 2 bases and J by 5 bases; unmatched bases: 6. The CDR3 consists of 15 residues. Germline V lookup: CDR1 LGHNA, CDR2 YNFKEQ.

The rearrangement uses TRBV2 and TRBJ2-2; possibly TRBD1 for D (6 bases). The CDR3 length is 14 residues. Trimming stripped 3 bases from V and 6 bases from J, with 11 bases between. Germline V gene data show CDR1 as SNHLY and CDR2 as FYNNEI. CDR3 amino acids: CASSEQGRSGELFF. The CDR3 DNA reads as TGTGCCAGCAGTGAGCAGGGGCGGTCCGGGGAGCTGTTTTTT.

The chain recombines TRBV5-1 with TRBJ2-4; 8 bases agree with TRBD1. V was pared by 0 bases and J by 7 bases, with 6 bases of the junction left unmatched. Germline V gene data show CDR1 as SGHRS and CDR2 as YFSETQ. The CDR3 is 15 residues long. The CDR3 spells CASSLGQGSGNIQYF. The CDR3 DNA is TGCGCCAGCAGCTTGGGACAGGGGAGTGGGAACATTCAGTACTTC. Based on the CDR3 plus reference TRBV5-1 and TRBJ2-4, the full variable domain is KAGVTQTPRYLIKTRGQQVTLSCSPISGHRSVSWYQQTPGQGLQFLFEYFSETQRNKGNFPGRFSGRQFSNSRSEMNVSTLELGDSALYLCASSLGQGSGNIQYFGAGTRLSVL.

V gene TRBV6-5 combines with J gene TRBJ1-2; 7 bases map to TRBD1. Germline V CDR1 and CDR2: MNHEY, SVGAGI. The CDR3 is 14 amino acids. Trimming at V came to 3 bases and at J to 7 bases, leaving 8 bases not matched to a gene. CDR3: CASSYAGTVVGYTF. For the CDR3, the DNA is TGTGCCAGCAGTTATGCCGGGACAGTGGTTGGCTACACCTTC.

The chain joins TRBV6-1 to TRBJ1-3; 10 bases line up with TRBD1. Germline loops: CDR1 MNHNS, CDR2 SASEGT. This CDR3 has 15 amino acids. After removal of 6 bases from V and 6 bases from J, the junction contained 8 bases not matched to a gene. In DNA form, the CDR3 reads TGTGCCAGCAGCCACCCGGGACAGGGGAAAAACACCATATATTTT. This translates into CASSHPGQGKNTIYF.

The V and J genes are TRBV9 and TRBJ2-3; 8 nucleotides line up with TRBD1. This CDR3 spans 15 amino acids. Germline V lookup: CDR1 SGDLS, CDR2 YYNGEE. The trim removed 3 bases at V and 2 bases at J, leaving 5 bases unmatched. The CDR3 is CASSGGQGLTDTQYF. The CDR3 DNA follows: TGTGCCAGCAGCGGAGGACAGGGTCTCACAGATACGCAGTATTTT. The full variable domain, completed using reference TRBV9 and TRBJ2-3, is DSGVTQTPKHLITATGQRVTLRCSPRSGDLSVYWYQQSLDQGLQFLIQYYNGEERAKGNILERFSAQQFPDLHSELNLSSLELGDSALYFCASSGGQGLTDTQYFGPGTRLTVL.

The gene calls are TRBV27 and TRBJ1-1; a weak D match, TRBD1 (5 bases). The CDR3 is made up of 16 amino acids. V lost 5 bases to trimming and J lost 1 base, with 17 bases between them. Germline-derived CDR1 and CDR2 are MNHEY and SMNVEV (reference sequence). This CDR3 is CASSPSRGGRNTEAFF. CDR3 bases: TGTGCCAGCAGTCCCTCCCGGGGGGGTAGGAACACTGAAGCTTTCTTT.

The chain combines TRBV7-9 with TRBJ2-7; 7 bases fit TRBD1. This CDR3 spans 15 amino acids. V lost 1 base to trimming and J lost 2 bases; unmatched junction nucleotides: 5. Germline loops: CDR1 SEHNR, CDR2 FQNEAQ (reference sequence). The CDR3 here is CASSLVDRYPYEQYF. The CDR3 nucleotides are TGTGCCAGCAGCTTAGTGGACAGGTACCCCTACGAGCAGTACTTC.

The chain carries TRBV28 and TRBJ1-6, with D possibly matching TRBD1 (5 bases). The CDR3 sequence is 14 residues long. V lost 2 bases to trimming and J lost 5 bases, with 7 bases between them. The germline gives CDR1 MDHEN, CDR2 SYDVKM. The CDR3 nucleotides are TGTGCCAGCAGTTTAAGCAGGGATAATTCACCCCTCCACTTT. It yields the protein CASSLSRDNSPLHF.

This chain links TRBV7-9 with TRBJ1-2; tentatively, D is TRBD1 (5 bases). Germline V gene lookup returns CDR1 SEHNR and CDR2 FQNEAQ (reference sequence). The CDR3 extends over 13 amino acids. V was cut by 1 base and J by 6 bases, with 9 bases left in between. The CDR3 DNA reads as TGTGCCAGCAGCTTAGGACAGTGGGATGGCTACACCTTC. It codes for CASSLGQWDGYTF.

The chain has TRBV28 and TRBJ1-5, with D perhaps matching TRBD1 (5 bases). The CDR3 contains 15 residues. Looked up from germline, CDR1 is MDHEN and CDR2 is SYDVKM. The V end lost 4 bases, the J end lost 0 bases, and 10 bases lay between the germline ends. The CDR3 DNA follows: TGTGCCAGCAGTTCCGGACACCTTAGCAATCAGCCCCAGCATTTT. Translation gives CASSSGHLSNQPQHF. The entire variable domain, with the rest obtained from reference TRBV28 and TRBJ1-5, is as follows: DVKVTQSSRYLVKRTGEKVFLECVQDMDHENMFWYRQDPGLGLRLIYFSYDVKMKEKGDIPEGYSVSREKKERFSLILESASTNQTSMYLCASSSGHLSNQPQHFGDGTRLSIL.

The chain joins TRBV6-6 to TRBJ1-4, with D perhaps TRBD1 (6 bases). This CDR3 is 14 amino acids long. The germline CDR1 and CDR2 sequences are MNHNY and SVGAGI (reference sequence). Trimming took 4 bases from V and 5 from J, leaving 11 bases between them. The CDR3: CASSWPGQNEKLFF. For the CDR3, the DNA is TGTGCCAGCAGTTGGCCCGGACAGAATGAAAAACTGTTTTTT.